One T cell receptor (beta chain) is described in this entry. What this receptor recognizes is not known. There are no base qualities to consult, and no much larger clone falls within one base. This entry comes from a study of T cells in tuberculosis (dated by TCRdb to 2016 to 2019). With regard to the full study: In the study, CD1B tetramers and high-throughput TCR immunosequencing were combined to characterize T cells specific for the mycobacterial lipid antigen glucose monomycolate (GMM). A South African clinical cohort compared IGRA-negative adolescents, IGRA-positive adolescents with latent tuberculosis and adults with active tuberculosis, 10 to 11 per group. Overall results and qualifications from the work: An accuracy of more than 80% (AUROC 0.90) was reached by a classifier using the diverse GMM-specific repertoire, compared with about 70% accuracy when GEM motif frequencies were used. Compared with IGRA-negative controls, TCR-alpha repertoires from active tuberculosis had smaller mean NN-distances to GMM-specific TCRs, which suggests that these TCRs underwent clonal expansion. Shorter CDR3-alpha lengths in active tuberculosis patients partly drove the smaller NN-distances, and the TCR-beta difference was not statistically significant. Clinical samples were selected based on the availability of cryopreserved specimens, with adults included as active tuberculosis cases and adolescents included as controls.

The immunoSEQ multiplex PCR assay was used to generate TCR libraries, with TCR-beta and/or TCR-alpha/delta assays applied to each sample. The Illumina high-throughput platform was used to sequence the amplified TCR libraries. Under the source paper's analysis protocol: Clustering and dimensionality reduction relied on pairwise TCRdist distances among GMM-specific receptors from T cells that were either sorted ex vivo or expanded in vitro. Each clinical repertoire was assigned a mean NN-distance score, defined as the average TCRdist to the nearest 10% of tetramer-positive reference sequences. GEM TCR motif frequency was calculated as the fraction of unique TCRs that matched known GEM sequences by V/J usage and CDR3 length. Linear discriminant analysis with leave-one-out cross-validation, implemented in scikit-learn, was used to classify active tuberculosis. The table comes from immuneACCESS by way of TCRdb, which keeps in-frame sequences with V and J called. Part of the clones is missing from these tables; in studies checked, under half for an unresolved V gene and the rest for unknown reasons. V and J calls and clone size follow that table, whereas D and trimming were derived from the DNA. Present in this sample are tens of thousands of clones, over 90% of which were seen just once. Roughly 6.4% of the sample comes from the top ten.

At study entry, adolescents were screened for latent tuberculosis infection using a tuberculin skin test and the QuantiFERON-TB GOLD In-Tube IGRA. Unsorted cryopreserved PBMC were immunosequenced, covering on average around 100,000 T cells per clinical donor. Eleven high schools in the Worcester region of the Western Cape, South Africa, served as enrollment sites for adolescents aged 12 to 18 years. About 10 M. tuberculosis-infected and approximately ten uninfected adolescents were selected with matching for age and sex. PBMC from adolescents were isolated by density centrifugation from freshly drawn heparinized blood and were then cryopreserved. The sample was PBMCs. The receptor comes from a donor between 5 and 29 years old with latent tuberculosis or without tuberculosis infection.

The bases are TGTGCCAGCAGTCCCAGCCTTGGGAGGGGTGGCTACACCTTC. Translated, this is CASSPSLGRGGYTF. Rearrangement joined TRBV6-5 to TRBJ1-2; tentative D gene TRBD1, with 5 bases matching. The CDR3 runs 14 residues from the cysteine to the phenylalanine. Just CDR3 DNA is preserved here, 42 bases in frame from base 1. V loses 5 bases of germline sequence and J loses 7 bases, and the interval between the two ends is 17 bases. CDR1 MNHEY and CDR2 SVGAGI are derived from the germline V gene.